Listed below are T cell receptor beta chains from one sample, sequenced in a study of neoadjuvant anti-PD-1 for oral cavity cancer. Produced via immunoSEQ multiplex PCR; TCRdb's table is partial and in-frame only. The sample holds roughly 7,200 clones; roughly 54% are singletons and the top ten take approximately 6.5%. The sample in question was tumor tissue, obtained before nivolumab (anti-PD-1) treatment. These receptors originate from a person aged 35 to 85 with oral cavity squamous cell carcinoma. CDR3s include the opening cysteine and the closing phenylalanine or tryptophan. A D gene is named only where the DNA matches it firmly. For some rows the clone size is stated as once, few or many, or as a class when expanded; others skip it.

>NA|TRBJ1-2|TRBV11-2|NA
CASSLGQLNYGYTF
TGTGCCAGCAGCCTTGGACAGTTAAACTATGGCTACACCTTC
>TRBD1|TRBJ2-7|TRBV14|NA
CASSQDRQGARGQYF
TGTGCCAGCAGCCAAGATCGGCAGGGGGCGCGGGGGCAGTACTTC
>NA|TRBJ2-1|TRBV14|NA
CASSPAGAGNNEQFF
TGTGCCAGCAGCCCTGCGGGGGCTGGGAACAATGAGCAGTTCTTC
>NA|TRBJ1-4|TRBV27|NA
CASSSQKRTATNEKLFF
TGTGCCAGCAGTTCCCAAAAAAGGACAGCAACTAATGAAAAACTGTTTTTT
>NA|TRBJ2-7|TRBV28|NA
CASRATRWEQYF
TGTGCCAGCAGAGCTACCAGGTGGGAGCAGTACTTC
>TRBD1|TRBJ1-5|TRBV19|NA
CASRSGQFPLGNQPQHF
TGTGCCAGTAGATCGGGACAGTTTCCCTTGGGCAATCAGCCCCAGCATTTT
>NA|TRBJ1-1|TRBV6-4|once
CASSVSQQTEAFF
TGTGCCAGCAGTGTCAGTCAGCAAACCGAAGCTTTCTTT
>TRBD2|TRBJ2-7|TRBV18|NA
CASSPGLAGGSYEQYF
TGTGCCAGCTCACCAGGTCTAGCGGGGGGGTCCTACGAGCAGTACTTC
>NA|TRBJ2-7|TRBV27|few
CASSLRRGGVDEQYF
TGTGCCAGCAGTCTCCGAAGGGGGGGGGTCGACGAGCAGTACTTC
>NA|TRBJ2-2|TRBV19|NA
CASSAQGAGELFF
TGTGCCAGTAGTGCCCAGGGAGCCGGGGAGCTGTTTTTT
>NA|TRBJ1-1|TRBV6-1|NA
CASSEAAVGGEF
TGTGCCAGCAGTGAAGCTGCGGTCGGGGGTGAATTT
>NA|TRBJ2-5|TRBV28|NA
CASRTGGGETQYF
TGTGCCAGCAGAACCGGGGGCGGAGAGACCCAGTACTTC
>TRBD1|TRBJ2-7|TRBV5-8|NA
CASSLGQGVYEQYF
TGTGCCAGCAGCTTAGGACAGGGGGTCTACGAGCAGTACTTC